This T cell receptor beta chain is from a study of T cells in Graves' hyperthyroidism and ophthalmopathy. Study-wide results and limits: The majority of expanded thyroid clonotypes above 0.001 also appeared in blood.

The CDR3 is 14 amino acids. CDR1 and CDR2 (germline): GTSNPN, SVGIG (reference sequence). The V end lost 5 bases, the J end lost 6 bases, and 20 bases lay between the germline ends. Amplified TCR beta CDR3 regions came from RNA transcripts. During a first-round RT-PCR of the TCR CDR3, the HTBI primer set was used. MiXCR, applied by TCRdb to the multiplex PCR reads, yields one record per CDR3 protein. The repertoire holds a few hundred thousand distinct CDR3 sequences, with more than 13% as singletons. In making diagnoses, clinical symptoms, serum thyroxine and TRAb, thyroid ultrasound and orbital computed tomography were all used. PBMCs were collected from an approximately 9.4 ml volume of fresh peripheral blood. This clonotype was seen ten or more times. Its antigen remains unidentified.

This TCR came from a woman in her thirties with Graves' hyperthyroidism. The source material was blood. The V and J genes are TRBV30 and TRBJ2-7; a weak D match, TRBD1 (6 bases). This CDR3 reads CAWGPGVAGFEQYF. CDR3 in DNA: TGTGCCTGGGGCCCAGGGGTAGCAGGCTTCGAGCAGTACTTC. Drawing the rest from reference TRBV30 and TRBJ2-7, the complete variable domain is SQTIHQWPATLVQPVGSPLSLECTVEGTSNPNLYWYRQAAGRGLQLLFYSVGIGQISSEVPQNLSASRPQDRQFILSSKKLLLSDSGFYLCAWGPGVAGFEQYFGPGTRLTVT.